This paragraph covers one TCR beta chain sequence. Its antigen is still unknown. Data came from immunoSEQ multiplex PCR; TCRdb stores just in-frame clones and leaves some out. The sample shows 40,000 or so clones, around 85% of them seen only once. The CDR3 extends over 15 amino acids. CDR1 is SGHTA and CDR2 is FQGNSA in the germline V gene. J gave up 0 bases and V 3 bases, and 3 bases lay outside the gene matches. These data are taken from a study of T cells in localized non-small cell lung cancer. Study conclusions and caveats: For the top 100 tumor clones, a median roughly 56 also appeared in adjacent lung. Compared with tumor, uninvolved adjacent lung displayed greater T cell clonality, ranking highest overall. Owing to sequencing of a solitary tumor region, heterogeneity cannot be discounted. A higher density of T cells in blood coincided with extended overall survival.

This material consisted of peripheral blood, taken before any cancer treatment. The chain has TRBV7-2 and TRBJ2-3; 7 nucleotides line up with TRBD2. This clonotype was obtained from a man aged 40 to 69 with stage I lung adenocarcinoma. The CDR3 DNA reads TGTGCCAGCAGCTTGCGGGGGACTAGCACAGATACGCAGTATTTT. Translation gives CASSLRGTSTDTQYF. The full variable domain, completed using reference TRBV7-2 and TRBJ2-3, is GAGVSQSPSNKVTEKGKDVELRCDPISGHTALYWYRQSLGQGLEFLIYFQGNSAPDKSGLPSDRFSAERTGGSVSTLTIQRTQQEDSAVYLCASSLRGTSTDTQYFGPGTRLTVL.